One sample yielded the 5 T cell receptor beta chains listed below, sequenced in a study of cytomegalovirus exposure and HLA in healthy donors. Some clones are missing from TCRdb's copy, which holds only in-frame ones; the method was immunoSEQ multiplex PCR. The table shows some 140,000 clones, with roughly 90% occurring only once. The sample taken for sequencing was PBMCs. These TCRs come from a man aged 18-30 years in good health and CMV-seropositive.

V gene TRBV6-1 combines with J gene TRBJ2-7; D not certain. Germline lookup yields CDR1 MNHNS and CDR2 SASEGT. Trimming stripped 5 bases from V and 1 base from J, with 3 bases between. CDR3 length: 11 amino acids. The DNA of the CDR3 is TGTGCCAGCAGTCCTTCCTACGAGCAGTACTTC. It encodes CASSPSYEQYF.

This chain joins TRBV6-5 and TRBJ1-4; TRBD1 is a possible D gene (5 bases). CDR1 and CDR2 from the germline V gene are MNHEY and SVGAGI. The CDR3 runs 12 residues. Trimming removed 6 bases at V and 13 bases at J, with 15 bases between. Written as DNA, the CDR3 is TGTGCCAGCAGACAAAGAACAGGATCACTGTTTTTT. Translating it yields CASRQRTGSLFF.

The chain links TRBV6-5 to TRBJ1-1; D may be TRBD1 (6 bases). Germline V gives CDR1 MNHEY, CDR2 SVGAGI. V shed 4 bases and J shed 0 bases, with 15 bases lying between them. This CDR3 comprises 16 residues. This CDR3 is CASSSAGGLLNTEAFF. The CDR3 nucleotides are TGTGCCAGCAGTTCCGCCGGGGGGCTCCTGAACACTGAAGCTTTCTTT.

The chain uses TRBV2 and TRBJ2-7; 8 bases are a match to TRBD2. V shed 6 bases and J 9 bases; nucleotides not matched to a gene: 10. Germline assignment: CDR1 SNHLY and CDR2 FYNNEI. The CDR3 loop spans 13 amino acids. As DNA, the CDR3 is TGTGCCAGCAGCTTAGCGGGACTCCCTATGCAGTACTTC. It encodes CASSLAGLPMQYF.

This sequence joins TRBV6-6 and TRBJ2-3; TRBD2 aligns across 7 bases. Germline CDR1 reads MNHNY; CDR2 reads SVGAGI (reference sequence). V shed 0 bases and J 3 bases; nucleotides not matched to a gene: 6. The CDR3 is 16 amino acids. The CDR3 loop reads CASSYSVGGSTDTQYF. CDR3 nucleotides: TGTGCCAGCAGTTACTCCGTGGGCGGGAGTACAGATACGCAGTATTTT.